These 8 T cell receptor beta chains were sequenced from one sample in a study of T cell changes during pregnancy in multiple sclerosis. Here immunoSEQ multiplex PCR was the method, and the copy in TCRdb shows in-frame clones only, minus some. The table lists 13,000 or so clones, approximately 93% of them singletons, with around 2.8% in the top ten. Sequencing used peripheral blood, obtained in the second trimester of pregnancy. The origin of the receptors is a female donor in good health, enrolled as a control in a pregnancy study.

This chain links TRBV28 with TRBJ2-1; 10 positions agree with TRBD2. The trim removed 6 bases at V and 3 bases at J, leaving 5 bases unmatched. The CDR3 consists of 15 residues. The germline gives CDR1 MDHEN, CDR2 SYDVKM. CDR3 coding DNA: TGTGCCAGCAGGGGGGCTAGCGGGAGCTACAATGAGCAGTTCTTC. The encoded protein is CASRGASGSYNEQFF.

The genes are TRBV7-3 and TRBJ2-5, with a possible D match to TRBD1 (5 bases). The CDR3 is made up of 13 amino acids. Between the trimmed V and J ends, which lost 6 bases and 2 bases, there was a span of 10 bases. Germline V gives CDR1 SGHTA, CDR2 FQGTGA. The CDR3 loop reads CASSIQAQETQYF. CDR3 nucleotide sequence: TGTGCCAGCAGTATACAGGCGCAAGAGACCCAGTACTTC.

The genes are TRBV30 and TRBJ1-3; TRBD1 is a possible D gene (6 bases). The CDR3 has 13 residues. The germline gives CDR1 GTSNPN, CDR2 SVGIG (reference sequence). V was cut by 5 bases and J by 2 bases, with 10 bases left in between. The CDR3 DNA reads as TGTGCCTGGCGGGGGGCAGCTGGAAACACCATATATTTT. Its protein product is CAWRGAAGNTIYF.

This chain connects TRBV28 to TRBJ2-4, with D hard to call. CDR3 size: 13 residues. Per germline, CDR1 MDHEN and CDR2 SYDVKM. V was trimmed by 3 bases and J by 9 bases, leaving 12 bases between them. CDR3: CASSFRNRGIQYF. CDR3 in DNA: TGTGCCAGCAGTTTTCGTAACCGCGGCATTCAGTACTTC.

The J gene is TRBJ2-1, the V gene TRBV7-2; D is unresolved. Germline lookup yields CDR1 SGHTA and CDR2 FQGNSA. The CDR3 is 16 amino acids. The V end was cut by 2 bases, the J end by 3 bases, with 14 bases between. In nucleotides, the CDR3 is TGTGCCAGCAGCTTATTTCCCTTTAGCCTCTACAATGAGCAGTTCTTC. This encodes CASSLFPFSLYNEQFF. Using reference TRBV7-2 and TRBJ2-1 for the parts outside the CDR3, the full variable domain is GAGVSQSPSNKVTEKGKDVELRCDPISGHTALYWYRQSLGQGLEFLIYFQGNSAPDKSGLPSDRFSAERTGGSVSTLTIQRTQQEDSAVYLCASSLFPFSLYNEQFFGPGTRLTVL.

The rearrangement joins TRBV28 to TRBJ2-2, with a possible D match to TRBD1 (5 bases). In germline, CDR1 is MDHEN, CDR2 SYDVKM. CDR3 length equals 14 residues. Trimming stripped 7 bases from V and 2 bases from J, with 11 bases between. The CDR3 DNA is TGTGCCAGCACTTCGGACATCAACACCGGGGAGCTGTTTTTT. This gives the protein CASTSDINTGELFF.

This clone was seen only once. The chain employs TRBV28 and TRBJ2-7, with 7 nucleotides matching TRBD1. The germline CDR1 and CDR2 sequences are MDHEN and SYDVKM. After removal of 7 bases from V and 1 base from J, the junction contained 16 bases not matched to a gene. The CDR3 runs 17 residues. Here the CDR3 DNA reads TGTGCCAGCACCACCCTTCCCGGGACAGCCTATTCCTACGAGCAGTACTTC. Protein product: CASTTLPGTAYSYEQYF.

This chain links TRBV19 with TRBJ1-2, with 11 bases fitting TRBD1. V dropped 7 bases and J dropped 7; count of bases not matched to a gene: 8. Germline CDR1 is LNHDA and CDR2 is SQIVND (reference sequence). The CDR3 covers 14 residues. The CDR3: CASIRTGGAGGYTF. The CDR3 nucleotides are TGTGCCAGTATCCGGACAGGGGGCGCGGGTGGCTACACCTTC.